This record covers a single T cell receptor beta chain. Antigen specificity is unknown. This sample is drawn from a study of graft-versus-host responses after intestinal transplantation. About the study: As for transplant type, recipients had multivisceral, liver-intestinal, or isolated intestinal grafts. Anti-thymocyte globulin induction was given to all recipients, followed by tacrolimus and steroids for about 3 years. Study conclusions and caveats: There was an association between peak levels of circulating GvH clones and early post-transplant HvG declines. Recipient marrow contained GvH clones, some of which appeared first in ileum or blood.

After removal of 0 bases from V and 4 bases from J, the junction contained 3 bases not matched to a gene. Germline CDR1 reads ENHRY; CDR2 reads SYGVKD. The CDR3 contains 15 residues. Produced via immunoSEQ multiplex PCR; TCRdb's table is partial and in-frame only. The profile shows about 100,000 clones, roughly 87% of them singletons. Sample: unstimulated CD4+ T cells sorted from spleen or lymph node cells, taken before transplant. The chain recombines TRBV10-3 with TRBJ1-2, with 9 bases fitting TRBD1. The TCR comes from a human donor who was the organ donor for an intestinal transplant. This chain's CDR3 is CAISESQDRGYGYTF. CDR3 nucleotides: TGTGCCATCAGTGAGTCTCAGGACAGGGGCTATGGCTACACCTTC.